The 29 T cell receptor beta chains given below trace back to one sample, sequenced in a study of T cells in Graves' hyperthyroidism and ophthalmopathy. Amplification yielded TCR beta CDR3 regions, with RNA transcripts as the source. HTBI primers were the set used in a first-round RT-PCR of the TCR CDR3. TCRdb reprocessed the multiplex PCR reads with MiXCR, giving one entry per CDR3 protein. The data contain over 700,000 distinct CDR3 sequences, around 20% of them singletons. Sequencing was done on a sample of blood. These receptors came from a woman between 45 and 60 years old with Graves' hyperthyroidism that later progressed to Graves' ophthalmopathy.

This clonotype was recorded at least ten times. The chain uses TRBV3-1 and TRBJ2-3; D not certain. Trimming took off 0 bases at V and 8 bases at J, with 15 bases between the two ends. This CDR3 spans 15 amino acids. From germline, CDR1 is LGHDT and CDR2 YNNKEL (reference sequence). This CDR3 reads CASSQDWQSPGTQYF. CDR3 in DNA: TGTGCCAGCAGCCAAGATTGGCAGTCTCCAGGTACGCAGTATTTT.

This clonotype showed up just a few times. The chain combines TRBV19 with TRBJ2-3, with 15 positions matching TRBD2. V was pared by 5 bases and J by 3 bases, with 9 bases of the junction left unmatched. Germline V gives CDR1 LNHDA, CDR2 SQIVND (reference sequence). The CDR3 runs to 18 residues. Written as DNA, the CDR3 is TGTGCCAGTAGTCACGATGGGACTAGCGGGGGGTCTACAGATACGCAGTATTTT. Its translation is CASSHDGTSGGSTDTQYF.

The sample holds many counts of this clonotype. The CDR3 sequence: CASSPDSYEQYF. CDR3 sequence (DNA): TGTGCCAGCAGCCCCGACTCCTACGAGCAGTACTTC. This sequence joins TRBV18 and TRBJ2-7; D is uncertain. The germline V gene has CDR1 KGHSH and CDR2 LQKENI. The V and J ends lost 8 bases and 0 bases respectively, with 8 bases between them. This CDR3 has 12 amino acids. The full variable domain, with the rest looked up from reference TRBV18 and TRBJ2-7, is NAGVMQNPRHLVRRRGQEARLRCSPMKGHSHVYWYRQLPEEGLKFMVYLQKENIIDESGMPKERFSAEFPKEGPSILRIQQVVRGDSAAYFCASSPDSYEQYFGPGTRLTVT.

This clonotype was recorded many times. J is TRBJ1-2 and V is TRBV11-2, with D possibly matching TRBD1 (5 bases). CDR1 and CDR2 (germline): SGHAT, FQNNGV. The CDR3 totals 18 residues. V lost 1 base and J 0 bases, leaving 18 bases between the germline ends. The CDR3 spells CASSLAGRIARANYGYTF. CDR3 nucleotides: TGTGCCAGCAGCTTAGCGGGGCGTATAGCGCGAGCTAACTATGGCTACACCTTC.

This clonotype has at least ten counts. The CDR3 DNA sequence: TGTGCCAGCAGCCTAGGGGATTCTGGCACAGATACGCAGTATTTT. Amino acid sequence: CASSLGDSGTDTQYF. The genes are TRBV11-3 and TRBJ2-3; D may be TRBD1 (5 bases). CDR3 length: 15 amino acids. CDR1 is SGHNT and CDR2 is YENEEA in the germline V gene. Trimming removed 5 bases at V and 1 base at J, with 13 bases between.

The V gene is TRBV28, the J gene TRBJ1-2, with a possible D match to TRBD1 (5 bases). V lost 1 base and J 7 bases, leaving 16 bases between the germline ends. The CDR3 consists of 15 residues. Germline V lookup: CDR1 MDHEN, CDR2 SYDVKM. The CDR3 spells CASSLSAGTLGGYTF. CDR3 in DNA: TGTGCCAGCAGTTTATCGGCAGGGACGTTGGGTGGCTACACCTTC.

In this sample, this clonotype turned up many times. The chain has TRBV6-5 and TRBJ2-2, with 7 bases aligning to TRBD2. V lost 0 bases and J lost 1; bases outside the gene matches: 2. The CDR3 spans 16 residues. The V gene's germline CDR1 is MNHEY and CDR2 SVGAGI. CDR3 residues: CASSYSASGNTGELFF. Here the CDR3 DNA reads TGTGCCAGCAGTTACTCGGCTAGCGGGAACACCGGGGAGCTGTTTTTT.

The chain uses TRBV18 and TRBJ2-3; 8 nucleotides align to TRBD2. CDR3 size: 16 residues. Losses at the gene ends were 0 bases for V and 6 bases for J; bases not matched to a gene: 8. The germline gives CDR1 KGHSH, CDR2 LQKENI. The CDR3 loop is CASSPPSSGPRDTQYF. CDR3 nucleotide sequence: TGTGCCAGCTCACCACCTTCTAGCGGGCCTCGGGATACGCAGTATTTT.

This clonotype was seen only a few times. The rearrangement links TRBV5-1 to TRBJ1-3; no clear D gene. V was pared by 0 bases and J by 0 bases, with 7 bases between. This CDR3 has 15 amino acids. Germline loops: CDR1 SGHRS, CDR2 YFSETQ. CDR3 bases: TGCGCCAGCAGCTTGGACGGGAACTCTGGAAACACCATATATTTT. Translation: CASSLDGNSGNTIYF. The whole variable domain, remainder taken from reference TRBV5-1 and TRBJ1-3, is KAGVTQTPRYLIKTRGQQVTLSCSPISGHRSVSWYQQTPGQGLQFLFEYFSETQRNKGNFPGRFSGRQFSNSRSEMNVSTLELGDSALYLCASSLDGNSGNTIYFGEGSWLTVV.

CDR3 in DNA: TGTGCCATCAGTGAACAGGGGTACCAAGAGACCCAGTACTTC. This codes for CAISEQGYQETQYF. The rearrangement uses TRBV10-3 and TRBJ2-5; 7 bases are a match to TRBD1. The CDR3 runs 14 residues. Germline V lookup: CDR1 ENHRY, CDR2 SYGVKD. J lost 0 bases, V lost 3 bases, and 1 base had no gene match.

In its sample, this clonotype was seen a few times. The chain joins TRBV5-1 to TRBJ1-2, with 7 positions matching TRBD1. CDR3 size: 14 residues. CDR1 and CDR2 (germline): SGHRS, YFSETQ. With 4 bases clipped from V and 4 bases from J, the junction kept 7 bases outside the gene matches. DNA of the CDR3: TGCGCCAGCAGCCGTACAGGGGAGAGCTATGGCTACACCTTC. As protein: CASSRTGESYGYTF.

The chain employs TRBV19 and TRBJ1-1; D gene uncertain. The CDR3 runs to 15 residues. CDR1 is LNHDA, CDR2 SQIVND, per germline (reference sequence). The V and J ends lost 3 bases and 4 bases respectively, with 15 bases between them. The CDR3 sequence is CASSMASVRFTEAFF. The CDR3 nucleotides read TGTGCCAGTAGTATGGCCAGCGTAAGATTCACTGAAGCTTTCTTT. Complete variable domain (other parts from reference TRBV19 and TRBJ1-1): DGGITQSPKYLFRKEGQNVTLSCEQNLNHDAMYWYRQDPGQGLRLIYYSQIVNDFQKGDIAEGYSVSREKKESFPLTVTSAQKNPTAFYLCASSMASVRFTEAFFGQGTRLTVV.

This clonotype has a handful of counts. This chain joins TRBV29-1 and TRBJ1-1; D gene ambiguous. CDR3 length: 14 amino acids. Germline-derived CDR1 and CDR2 are SQVTM and ANQGSEA. V was trimmed by 2 bases and J by 1 base, leaving 11 bases between them. As DNA, the CDR3 is TGCAGCGTTGAATACGAGGGTACGAACACTGAAGCTTTCTTT. Translated, it gives CSVEYEGTNTEAFF. Full variable domain (outside the CDR3, taken from reference TRBV29-1 and TRBJ1-1): SAVISQKPSRDICQRGTSLTIQCQVDSQVTMMFWYRQQPGQSLTLIATANQGSEATYESGFVIDKFPISRPNLTFSTLTVSNMSPEDSSIYLCSVEYEGTNTEAFFGQGTRLTVV.

This clonotype appeared a few times. The chain is built from TRBV10-2 and TRBJ2-7; no reliable D call. The V gene lost 2 bases and the J gene lost 1 base, with 6 bases spanning the gap. The CDR3 spans 13 residues. The germline V gene has CDR1 WSHSY and CDR2 SAAADI. Here the CDR3 reads CASSEAESYEQYF. CDR3 bases: TGCGCCAGCAGTGAGGCAGAATCCTACGAGCAGTACTTC.

The chain uses TRBV4-1 and TRBJ1-1, with a tentative D call TRBD1 (5 bases). V was shortened by 1 base and J by 2 bases, with 11 bases between the two germline ends. This CDR3 spans 15 amino acids. CDR1 is MGHRA, CDR2 YSYEKL, per germline. Here the CDR3 DNA reads TGCGCCAGCAGCCAAGGCCAGGGCGTCAACACTGAAGCTTTCTTT. Translated: CASSQGQGVNTEAFF.

The chain couples TRBV29-1 to TRBJ2-3, with D possibly being TRBD2 (6 bases). CDR1 SQVTM and CDR2 ANQGSEA come from the germline V gene. This CDR3 has 13 residues. V was trimmed by 2 bases and J by 4 bases, leaving 10 bases between them. In nucleotides, the CDR3 is TGCAGCGTTGAACGAGGAGGGGCAGATACGCAGTATTTT. Translation: CSVERGGADTQYF.

This clonotype was observed at least ten times. The chain employs TRBV5-1 and TRBJ2-5, with D possibly being TRBD2 (5 bases). This CDR3 contains 13 residues. Trimming cost V 4 bases and J 2 bases, with 9 bases left between them. CDR1 SGHRS and CDR2 YFSETQ come from the germline V gene. CDR3 in amino acids: CASSTPGQETQYF. The CDR3 DNA follows: TGCGCCAGCAGCACCCCGGGACAAGAGACCCAGTACTTC.

The V gene is TRBV7-9, the J gene TRBJ2-1; 13 bases map to TRBD2. Per the germline V gene, CDR1 is SEHNR and CDR2 is FQNEAQ (reference sequence). This CDR3 is 14 amino acids long. Trimming removed 7 bases from V and 7 bases from J; junction bases left unmatched: 4. This CDR3 is CASTTSGGINEQFF. CDR3 bases: TGTGCCAGCACGACTAGCGGGGGGATAAATGAGCAGTTCTTC.

This clonotype was counted only a few times. The chain uses TRBV14 and TRBJ1-6; 8 nucleotides agree with TRBD1. CDR1 and CDR2 from the germline V gene are SGHDN and FVKESK. V dropped 0 bases and J dropped 9; count of bases not matched to a gene: 4. The CDR3 runs to 15 residues. The DNA for the CDR3 is TGTGCCAGCAGCCAAGATCGGACAGGGCGTTCACCCCTCCACTTT. It specifies CASSQDRTGRSPLHF.

The chain joins TRBV11-2 to TRBJ1-3, with D possibly being TRBD1 (5 bases). The CDR3 has 14 residues. Germline values: CDR1 SGHAT, CDR2 FQNNGV. Trimming pared 5 bases from V and 6 bases from J, leaving 14 bases between. As DNA, the CDR3 is TGTGCCAGCAGCGTAGCTCCAGGGAAAAACACCATATATTTT. This translates into CASSVAPGKNTIYF.

This clonotype was detected many times. The chain couples TRBV7-2 to TRBJ2-3, with D unresolved. Trimming cost V 5 bases and J 2 bases, with 11 bases left between them. This CDR3 is 14 amino acids long. Germline CDR1 and CDR2: SGHTA and FQGNSA. The CDR3 sequence: CASSLGRNTDTQYF. The CDR3 DNA reads as TGTGCCAGCAGCCTCGGCAGGAACACAGATACGCAGTATTTT.

This clonotype was seen many times. The chain uses TRBV2 and TRBJ2-7, with D possibly being TRBD1 (5 bases). The germline V gene encodes CDR1 SNHLY and CDR2 FYNNEI. V gave up 9 bases and J gave up 3 bases, with 12 bases separating them. This CDR3 region has 12 residues. The CDR3 region has the DNA TGTGCCAGTACTACAGGCAGCTACGAGCAGTACTTC. As protein: CASTTGSYEQYF.

The J gene is TRBJ1-3, the V gene TRBV7-6; 9 positions match TRBD1. Losses at the gene ends were 2 bases for V and 2 bases for J; bases not matched to a gene: 10. The CDR3 contains 18 residues. The germline V gene encodes CDR1 SGHVS and CDR2 FNYEAQ. DNA for the CDR3: TGTGCCAGCAGCTTAAGTATTTTAGGGGACAGGGCTGGAAACACCATATATTTT. Protein: CASSLSILGDRAGNTIYF.

The rearrangement links TRBV5-5 to TRBJ1-1; D is ambiguous. Germline CDR1 reads SGHKS; CDR2 reads YYEKEE (reference sequence). The CDR3 covers 14 residues. V lost 2 bases and J lost 4, with 12 bases in between. CDR3 coding DNA: TGTGCCAGCAGCTTAGCGATAATCGGCACTGAAGCTTTCTTT. This gives the protein CASSLAIIGTEAFF. Looking up the rest from reference TRBV5-5 and TRBJ1-1 gives the full variable domain: DAGVTQSPTHLIKTRGQQVTLRCSPISGHKSVSWYQQVLGQGPQFIFQYYEKEERGRGNFPDRFSARQFPNYSSELNVNALLLGDSALYLCASSLAIIGTEAFFGQGTRLTVV.

This clonotype was seen a few times. The chain carries TRBV2 and TRBJ2-7, with D perhaps assigned TRBD1 or TRBD2 (6 bases each). The CDR3 is 13 amino acids. The germline V and J ends were trimmed by 10 bases and 3 bases, with 16 bases remaining between them. Germline CDR1 SNHLY, CDR2 FYNNEI. CDR3 nucleotide sequence: TGTGCCACCAGGACAGAGGGGGGCTACGAGCAGTACTTC. Protein: CATRTEGGYEQYF. Filled out from reference TRBV2 and TRBJ2-7, the complete variable domain reads EPEVTQTPSHQVTQMGQEVILRCVPISNHLYFYWYRQILGQKVEFLVSFYNNEISEKSEIFDDQFSVERPDGSNFTLKIRSTKLEDSAMYFCATRTEGGYEQYFGPGTRLTVT.

The sample holds many counts of this clonotype. The chain carries TRBV5-1 and TRBJ1-1; D perhaps matches TRBD1 (6 bases). Germline CDR1 reads SGHRS; CDR2 reads YFSETQ. This CDR3 spans 17 amino acids. Deletions cut 1 base from V and 5 bases from J, with 21 bases between. In DNA form, the CDR3 reads TGCGCCAGCAGCTTGCTGCCAAGGACAGAGCTTGGGACTGAAGCTTTCTTT. Amino acids: CASSLLPRTELGTEAFF.

This chain uses TRBV18 with TRBJ1-3; weak D call: TRBD1 (6 bases). The CDR3 spans 15 residues. V was clipped by 1 base and J by 0 bases, with 7 bases between them. Germline CDR1 reads KGHSH; CDR2 reads LQKENI. The DNA of the CDR3 is TGTGCCAGCTCACCACTGGACAGCTCTGGAAACACCATATATTTT. Amino acid sequence: CASSPLDSSGNTIYF.

The chain carries TRBV29-1 and TRBJ1-4, with 10 bases fitting TRBD1. The ends lost 4 bases at V and 5 bases at J; junction bases unmatched: 1. The germline V gene encodes CDR1 SQVTM and CDR2 ANQGSEA. This CDR3 spans 13 amino acids. CDR3 protein: CSVGDRGNEKLFF. The CDR3 region has the DNA TGCAGCGTTGGGGACAGGGGCAATGAAAAACTGTTTTTT.

This clonotype was found many times. V is TRBV27 and J is TRBJ1-2; 9 positions agree with TRBD1. The germline gives CDR1 MNHEY, CDR2 SMNVEV (reference sequence). Trimming removed 2 bases from V and 8 bases from J; junction bases left unmatched: 9. The CDR3 runs to 15 residues. CDR3 nucleotide sequence: TGTGCCAGCAGTTTACTCCCGGACAGGGGCTACGGCTACACCTTC. Amino acids: CASSLLPDRGYGYTF.